This T cell receptor (beta chain) stems from a study of identical twins. This clonotype was recorded many times. Its target is unknown. TCRdb re-called the 5' RACE reads with MiXCR, one entry per CDR3 protein. The repertoire has around 1.7 million distinct CDR3 sequences, roughly 35% of them found once; the top ten carry 0.25% to 0.3%. Whole-study findings and limits: Potential partial confounding of zero-insertion analyses by invariant MAIT and iNKT cells was noted.

Germline assignment: CDR1 ENHRY and CDR2 SYGVKD. The CDR3 contains 12 residues. V was shortened by 9 bases and J by 3 bases, with 12 bases between the two germline ends. The receptor's source is a newborn girl in good health. J is TRBJ2-7 and V is TRBV10-3; D possibly uses TRBD1 or TRBD2 (5 bases each). The sequenced sample was cord blood. The CDR3 DNA follows: TGTGCCATGGGACGGGGTGACTACGAGCAGTACTTC. Protein: CAMGRGDYEQYF.